The 8 T cell receptor beta chains listed next were all sequenced from one sample in a study of spatial heterogeneity in lung cancer. Study-level findings and limits: Expanded alpha and beta TCR counts within tumors tracked tumor mutation counts.

TCRdb independently ran MiXCR on the 5' RACE reads; one entry per CDR3 protein. The sample carries some 9,300 distinct CDR3 sequences, over 50% recorded once. Their cognate antigens are unknown. Time point: sample taken at primary tumor resection. The sample here was lung tumor tissue, taken at surgery. These receptors all come from a female donor with early-stage non-small cell lung cancer.

The chain combines TRBV7-2 with TRBJ2-1, with D possibly TRBD1 on 5 matching bases. Germline CDR1 is SGHTA and CDR2 is FQGNSA. V lost 5 bases and J lost 7, with 18 bases in between. This CDR3 is 15 amino acids long. The DNA for the CDR3 is TGTGCCAGCAGCATCAGGGCCGGCCTTTCAAATGAGCAGTTCTTC. Translation gives CASSIRAGLSNEQFF.

The CDR3 region is CASSHLDPANEQFF. CDR3 nucleotides: TGCGCCAGCAGCCATCTAGACCCGGCCAATGAGCAGTTCTTC. The chain links TRBV4-3 to TRBJ2-1; no clear D. This CDR3 region has 14 residues. The germline V and J ends were trimmed by 3 bases and 6 bases, with 12 bases remaining between them. Germline CDR1 reads LGHNA; CDR2 reads YSLEER.

This clonotype was detected only a few times. The chain is built from TRBV7-9 and TRBJ1-5, with D perhaps TRBD1 (6 bases). CDR1 and CDR2 from the germline V gene are SEHNR and FQNEAQ (reference sequence). The germline V and J ends were trimmed by 1 base and 5 bases, with 9 bases remaining between them. The CDR3 totals 14 residues. The CDR3 DNA sequence: TGTGCCAGCAGCTTAGAACAGGGAGATCAGCCCCAGCATTTT. Translation: CASSLEQGDQPQHF.

The chain carries TRBV4-1 and TRBJ2-3; 11 bases are shared with TRBD2. From germline, CDR1 is MGHRA and CDR2 YSYEKL. The CDR3 is 16 residues long. The junction had 4 bases not matched to a gene; V was cut back by 4 bases and J by 1 base. The CDR3 DNA reads as TGCGCCAGCAGCCTTGTAGCGGGGGGGGGCACAGATACGCAGTATTTT. This codes for CASSLVAGGGTDTQYF.

The genes are TRBV7-9 and TRBJ2-3, with D perhaps TRBD2 (5 bases). The CDR3 consists of 13 residues. V gave up 3 bases and J gave up 3 bases, with 7 bases separating them. The V gene's germline CDR1 is SEHNR and CDR2 FQNEAQ (reference sequence). The CDR3 reads CASSFRGTDTQYF. The CDR3 DNA reads TGTGCCAGCAGCTTCCGAGGGACAGATACGCAGTATTTT. Full variable domain (remainder filled in from reference TRBV7-9 and TRBJ2-3): DTGVSQNPRHKITKRGQNVTFRCDPISEHNRLYWYRQTLGQGPEFLTYFQNEAQLEKSRLLSDRFSAERPKGSFSTLEIQRTEQGDSAMYLCASSFRGTDTQYFGPGTRLTVL.

The table lists this clonotype with a few counts. DNA of the CDR3: TGTGCCAGCAGTTTCCTTTCCGGCACAGATACGCAGTATTTT. Translation: CASSFLSGTDTQYF. This chain connects TRBV28 to TRBJ2-3; the D is unclear. Trimming cost V 3 bases and J 1 base, with 8 bases left between them. The CDR3 covers 14 residues. Germline loops: CDR1 MDHEN, CDR2 SYDVKM.

The chain couples TRBV5-6 to TRBJ2-3, with D possibly TRBD1 on 6 matching bases. V was trimmed by 6 bases and J by 0 bases, leaving 11 bases between them. The CDR3 is 14 amino acids. From germline, CDR1 is SGHDT and CDR2 YYEEEE. CDR3 in DNA: TGTGCCAGCATATCGGGACATAGCACAGATACGCAGTATTTT. As protein: CASISGHSTDTQYF.

The V gene is TRBV2, the J gene TRBJ1-6; a weak D match, TRBD1 (5 bases). The V gene's germline CDR1 is SNHLY and CDR2 FYNNEI. The CDR3 loop spans 15 amino acids. The ends were cut back, 4 bases at V and 4 bases at J, with 11 bases in the middle. CDR3 in amino acids: CASSGGSLYNSPLHF. Written as DNA, the CDR3 is TGTGCCAGCAGTGGGGGCTCTCTGTATAATTCACCCCTCCACTTT.